This entry features one T cell receptor beta chain sequence. Its antigen is still unknown. Using immunoSEQ multiplex PCR, the repertoire was profiled, and TCRdb retains in-frame clones only, with some absent. The table shows about 2.4 million clones, with approximately 94% occurring only once. This specimen comes from a study of shared clonotypes between healthy human individuals. The wider study: CD8 memory received one plate per donor, CD8 naive two, CD4 memory three and CD4 naive three.

Regarding the study as a whole: Naive CD4 clonotype sharing across a few donors was around 5%.

Participating donors were healthy, HIV-negative adults free of recent acute infections or vaccinations. The CDR3 has 16 residues. Germline assignment: CDR1 MNHEY and CDR2 SMNVEV (reference sequence). The V and J ends lost 5 bases and 4 bases, in that order; junction bases with no gene match: 11. The V call is TRBV27, the J call TRBJ1-1; TRBD1 aligns across 9 bases. The sequence was collected from a man aged 18 to 30 in good health. Sequencing used naive CD4+ T cells sorted from blood. Regarding subset: CD45RA+ positively selected. CDR3: CASSATGTGTTTEAFF. The DNA of the CDR3 is TGTGCCAGCAGTGCGACCGGGACAGGGACAACCACTGAAGCTTTCTTT.